The 6 T cell receptor beta chains below come from one sample, sequenced in a study of blood T cell repertoires in COVID-19. Sequencing was performed with immunoSEQ multiplex PCR; in TCRdb, only in-frame clones are kept and a portion is missing. The data show 170,000 or so clones, 86% seen once. Sequencing was carried out using peripheral blood. These receptors were collected from a man aged 45-65 years with active or convalescent COVID-19.

This sequence joins TRBV7-9 and TRBJ2-7; 9 positions agree with TRBD2. V gave up 2 bases and J gave up 1 base; unmatched junction bases: 3. Per the germline V gene, CDR1 is SEHNR and CDR2 is FQNEAQ (reference sequence). This CDR3 is 15 amino acids long. CDR3 region: CASSLLAGSSYEQYF. CDR3 bases: TGTGCCAGCAGCTTACTAGCGGGGTCTTCCTACGAGCAGTACTTC.

This clone showed up just a few times. The chain joins TRBV25-1 to TRBJ1-6; D not certain. The V gene's germline CDR1 is MGHDK and CDR2 SYGVNS. The CDR3 runs to 13 residues. Trimming stripped 5 bases from V and 15 bases from J, with 17 bases between. For the CDR3, the DNA is TGTGCCAGCAGTTTTCCAGGAATACATCTCCTCCACTTT. This translates into CASSFPGIHLLHF.

The rearrangement links TRBV5-8 to TRBJ2-2, with D hard to call. Germline CDR1 SGHTS, CDR2 YDEGEE. The CDR3 consists of 13 residues. Trimming stripped 3 bases from V and 6 bases from J, with 9 bases between. The CDR3 loop is CASSSVWSGELFF. CDR3 coding DNA: TGTGCCAGCAGCTCGGTATGGTCCGGGGAGCTGTTTTTT.

The rearrangement links TRBV5-6 to TRBJ1-2; TRBD1 is a possible D gene (6 bases). Deletions cut 3 bases from V and 8 bases from J, with 14 bases between. The CDR3 extends over 13 amino acids. Germline CDR1 is SGHDT and CDR2 is YYEEEE. The CDR3 sequence: CASSSRDRRGYTF. DNA of the CDR3: TGTGCCAGCAGCTCGAGAGACAGGCGCGGCTACACCTTC.

V is TRBV19 and J is TRBJ1-1; D is undetermined. V gave up 11 bases and J gave up 1 base, with 17 bases separating them. Germline values: CDR1 LNHDA, CDR2 SQIVND (reference sequence). The CDR3 totals 14 residues. This CDR3 reads CAGSEDSENTEAFF. For the CDR3, the DNA is TGTGCCGGATCTGAAGACTCAGAGAACACTGAAGCTTTCTTT. Complete variable domain (other parts from reference TRBV19 and TRBJ1-1): DGGITQSPKYLFRKEGQNVTLSCEQNLNHDAMYWYRQDPGQGLRLIYYSQIVNDFQKGDIAEGYSVSREKKESFPLTVTSAQKNPTAFYLCAGSEDSENTEAFFGQGTRLTVV.

The chain carries TRBV28 and TRBJ1-5; tentatively, D is TRBD1 (5 bases). The CDR3 has 15 residues. Germline V gives CDR1 MDHEN, CDR2 SYDVKM. Trimming stripped 3 bases from V and 6 bases from J, with 15 bases between. The CDR3 sequence is CASSLGWGGSQPQHF. As DNA, the CDR3 is TGTGCCAGCAGTTTGGGATGGGGGGGAAGTCAGCCCCAGCATTTT.